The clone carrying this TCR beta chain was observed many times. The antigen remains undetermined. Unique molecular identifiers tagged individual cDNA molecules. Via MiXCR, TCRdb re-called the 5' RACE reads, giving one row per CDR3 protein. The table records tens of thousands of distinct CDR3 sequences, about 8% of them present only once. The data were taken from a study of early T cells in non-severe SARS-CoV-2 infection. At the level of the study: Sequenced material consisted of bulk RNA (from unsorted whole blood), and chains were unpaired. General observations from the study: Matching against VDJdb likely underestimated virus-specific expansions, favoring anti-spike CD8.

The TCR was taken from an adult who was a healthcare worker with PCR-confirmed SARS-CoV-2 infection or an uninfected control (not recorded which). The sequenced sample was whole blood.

The CDR3 region has the DNA TGTGCCAGCAGCCTACGGACCCAGGAGTCTGAAGCTTTCTTT. Residues: CASSLRTQESEAFF. This chain links TRBV3-1 with TRBJ1-1, with D hard to call. V shed 4 bases and J shed 6 bases, with 15 bases lying between them. The CDR3 length is 14 residues. The germline gives CDR1 LGHDT, CDR2 YNNKEL (reference sequence).